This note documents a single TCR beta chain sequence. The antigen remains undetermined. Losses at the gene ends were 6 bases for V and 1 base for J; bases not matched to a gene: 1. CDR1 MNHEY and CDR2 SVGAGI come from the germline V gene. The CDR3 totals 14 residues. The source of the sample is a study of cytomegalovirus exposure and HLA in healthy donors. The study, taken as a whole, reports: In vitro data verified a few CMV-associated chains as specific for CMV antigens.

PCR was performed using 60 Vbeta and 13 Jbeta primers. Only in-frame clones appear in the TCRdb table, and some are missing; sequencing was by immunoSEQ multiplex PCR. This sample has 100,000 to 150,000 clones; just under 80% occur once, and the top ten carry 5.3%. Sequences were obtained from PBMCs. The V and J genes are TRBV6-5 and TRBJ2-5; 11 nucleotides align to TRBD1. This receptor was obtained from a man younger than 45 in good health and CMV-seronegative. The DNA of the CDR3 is TGTGCCAGCAGGGACAGGGGGCCCCAAGAGACCCAGTACTTC. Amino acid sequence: CASRDRGPQETQYF.